This T cell receptor beta chain is from a study of T cell clonotyping in hematopoietic cell transplantation. Study-wide context: Recipients' pretransplant samples followed cytoreduction. General study findings and limits: Recipient TCR diversity dropped after transplant; expanded clonotypes rose from day 30 to 180. No sorting was done, leaving CD4 and CD8 contributions mixed.

Time point here: recipient sample about 28 days before transplant, after cytoreduction. Blood collection times were about day -28 and days 30, 100, 180 posttransplant. The method was immunoSEQ multiplex PCR; TCRdb's version includes in-frame clones alone and lacks a portion of them. The sample records 5,500 to 6,000 clones, around 84% being singletons. The table lists this clone with a count of one. Its target is unknown. The CDR3 runs 13 residues. V lost 6 bases, J lost 6 bases, and 12 bases lay in between. Germline CDR1 GTSNPN, CDR2 SVGIG (reference sequence). The sample was peripheral blood mononuclear cells, taken before stem cell transplant. The chain is built from TRBV30 and TRBJ1-6; D is undetermined. This sequence was found in a woman aged 45-59 years with acute myeloid leukemia. Some clones in this sample may be carry-over from other donors' samples. For the CDR3, the DNA is TGTGCCTGCCGACACCGAATTAATTCACCCCTCCACTTT. It yields the protein CACRHRINSPLHF.